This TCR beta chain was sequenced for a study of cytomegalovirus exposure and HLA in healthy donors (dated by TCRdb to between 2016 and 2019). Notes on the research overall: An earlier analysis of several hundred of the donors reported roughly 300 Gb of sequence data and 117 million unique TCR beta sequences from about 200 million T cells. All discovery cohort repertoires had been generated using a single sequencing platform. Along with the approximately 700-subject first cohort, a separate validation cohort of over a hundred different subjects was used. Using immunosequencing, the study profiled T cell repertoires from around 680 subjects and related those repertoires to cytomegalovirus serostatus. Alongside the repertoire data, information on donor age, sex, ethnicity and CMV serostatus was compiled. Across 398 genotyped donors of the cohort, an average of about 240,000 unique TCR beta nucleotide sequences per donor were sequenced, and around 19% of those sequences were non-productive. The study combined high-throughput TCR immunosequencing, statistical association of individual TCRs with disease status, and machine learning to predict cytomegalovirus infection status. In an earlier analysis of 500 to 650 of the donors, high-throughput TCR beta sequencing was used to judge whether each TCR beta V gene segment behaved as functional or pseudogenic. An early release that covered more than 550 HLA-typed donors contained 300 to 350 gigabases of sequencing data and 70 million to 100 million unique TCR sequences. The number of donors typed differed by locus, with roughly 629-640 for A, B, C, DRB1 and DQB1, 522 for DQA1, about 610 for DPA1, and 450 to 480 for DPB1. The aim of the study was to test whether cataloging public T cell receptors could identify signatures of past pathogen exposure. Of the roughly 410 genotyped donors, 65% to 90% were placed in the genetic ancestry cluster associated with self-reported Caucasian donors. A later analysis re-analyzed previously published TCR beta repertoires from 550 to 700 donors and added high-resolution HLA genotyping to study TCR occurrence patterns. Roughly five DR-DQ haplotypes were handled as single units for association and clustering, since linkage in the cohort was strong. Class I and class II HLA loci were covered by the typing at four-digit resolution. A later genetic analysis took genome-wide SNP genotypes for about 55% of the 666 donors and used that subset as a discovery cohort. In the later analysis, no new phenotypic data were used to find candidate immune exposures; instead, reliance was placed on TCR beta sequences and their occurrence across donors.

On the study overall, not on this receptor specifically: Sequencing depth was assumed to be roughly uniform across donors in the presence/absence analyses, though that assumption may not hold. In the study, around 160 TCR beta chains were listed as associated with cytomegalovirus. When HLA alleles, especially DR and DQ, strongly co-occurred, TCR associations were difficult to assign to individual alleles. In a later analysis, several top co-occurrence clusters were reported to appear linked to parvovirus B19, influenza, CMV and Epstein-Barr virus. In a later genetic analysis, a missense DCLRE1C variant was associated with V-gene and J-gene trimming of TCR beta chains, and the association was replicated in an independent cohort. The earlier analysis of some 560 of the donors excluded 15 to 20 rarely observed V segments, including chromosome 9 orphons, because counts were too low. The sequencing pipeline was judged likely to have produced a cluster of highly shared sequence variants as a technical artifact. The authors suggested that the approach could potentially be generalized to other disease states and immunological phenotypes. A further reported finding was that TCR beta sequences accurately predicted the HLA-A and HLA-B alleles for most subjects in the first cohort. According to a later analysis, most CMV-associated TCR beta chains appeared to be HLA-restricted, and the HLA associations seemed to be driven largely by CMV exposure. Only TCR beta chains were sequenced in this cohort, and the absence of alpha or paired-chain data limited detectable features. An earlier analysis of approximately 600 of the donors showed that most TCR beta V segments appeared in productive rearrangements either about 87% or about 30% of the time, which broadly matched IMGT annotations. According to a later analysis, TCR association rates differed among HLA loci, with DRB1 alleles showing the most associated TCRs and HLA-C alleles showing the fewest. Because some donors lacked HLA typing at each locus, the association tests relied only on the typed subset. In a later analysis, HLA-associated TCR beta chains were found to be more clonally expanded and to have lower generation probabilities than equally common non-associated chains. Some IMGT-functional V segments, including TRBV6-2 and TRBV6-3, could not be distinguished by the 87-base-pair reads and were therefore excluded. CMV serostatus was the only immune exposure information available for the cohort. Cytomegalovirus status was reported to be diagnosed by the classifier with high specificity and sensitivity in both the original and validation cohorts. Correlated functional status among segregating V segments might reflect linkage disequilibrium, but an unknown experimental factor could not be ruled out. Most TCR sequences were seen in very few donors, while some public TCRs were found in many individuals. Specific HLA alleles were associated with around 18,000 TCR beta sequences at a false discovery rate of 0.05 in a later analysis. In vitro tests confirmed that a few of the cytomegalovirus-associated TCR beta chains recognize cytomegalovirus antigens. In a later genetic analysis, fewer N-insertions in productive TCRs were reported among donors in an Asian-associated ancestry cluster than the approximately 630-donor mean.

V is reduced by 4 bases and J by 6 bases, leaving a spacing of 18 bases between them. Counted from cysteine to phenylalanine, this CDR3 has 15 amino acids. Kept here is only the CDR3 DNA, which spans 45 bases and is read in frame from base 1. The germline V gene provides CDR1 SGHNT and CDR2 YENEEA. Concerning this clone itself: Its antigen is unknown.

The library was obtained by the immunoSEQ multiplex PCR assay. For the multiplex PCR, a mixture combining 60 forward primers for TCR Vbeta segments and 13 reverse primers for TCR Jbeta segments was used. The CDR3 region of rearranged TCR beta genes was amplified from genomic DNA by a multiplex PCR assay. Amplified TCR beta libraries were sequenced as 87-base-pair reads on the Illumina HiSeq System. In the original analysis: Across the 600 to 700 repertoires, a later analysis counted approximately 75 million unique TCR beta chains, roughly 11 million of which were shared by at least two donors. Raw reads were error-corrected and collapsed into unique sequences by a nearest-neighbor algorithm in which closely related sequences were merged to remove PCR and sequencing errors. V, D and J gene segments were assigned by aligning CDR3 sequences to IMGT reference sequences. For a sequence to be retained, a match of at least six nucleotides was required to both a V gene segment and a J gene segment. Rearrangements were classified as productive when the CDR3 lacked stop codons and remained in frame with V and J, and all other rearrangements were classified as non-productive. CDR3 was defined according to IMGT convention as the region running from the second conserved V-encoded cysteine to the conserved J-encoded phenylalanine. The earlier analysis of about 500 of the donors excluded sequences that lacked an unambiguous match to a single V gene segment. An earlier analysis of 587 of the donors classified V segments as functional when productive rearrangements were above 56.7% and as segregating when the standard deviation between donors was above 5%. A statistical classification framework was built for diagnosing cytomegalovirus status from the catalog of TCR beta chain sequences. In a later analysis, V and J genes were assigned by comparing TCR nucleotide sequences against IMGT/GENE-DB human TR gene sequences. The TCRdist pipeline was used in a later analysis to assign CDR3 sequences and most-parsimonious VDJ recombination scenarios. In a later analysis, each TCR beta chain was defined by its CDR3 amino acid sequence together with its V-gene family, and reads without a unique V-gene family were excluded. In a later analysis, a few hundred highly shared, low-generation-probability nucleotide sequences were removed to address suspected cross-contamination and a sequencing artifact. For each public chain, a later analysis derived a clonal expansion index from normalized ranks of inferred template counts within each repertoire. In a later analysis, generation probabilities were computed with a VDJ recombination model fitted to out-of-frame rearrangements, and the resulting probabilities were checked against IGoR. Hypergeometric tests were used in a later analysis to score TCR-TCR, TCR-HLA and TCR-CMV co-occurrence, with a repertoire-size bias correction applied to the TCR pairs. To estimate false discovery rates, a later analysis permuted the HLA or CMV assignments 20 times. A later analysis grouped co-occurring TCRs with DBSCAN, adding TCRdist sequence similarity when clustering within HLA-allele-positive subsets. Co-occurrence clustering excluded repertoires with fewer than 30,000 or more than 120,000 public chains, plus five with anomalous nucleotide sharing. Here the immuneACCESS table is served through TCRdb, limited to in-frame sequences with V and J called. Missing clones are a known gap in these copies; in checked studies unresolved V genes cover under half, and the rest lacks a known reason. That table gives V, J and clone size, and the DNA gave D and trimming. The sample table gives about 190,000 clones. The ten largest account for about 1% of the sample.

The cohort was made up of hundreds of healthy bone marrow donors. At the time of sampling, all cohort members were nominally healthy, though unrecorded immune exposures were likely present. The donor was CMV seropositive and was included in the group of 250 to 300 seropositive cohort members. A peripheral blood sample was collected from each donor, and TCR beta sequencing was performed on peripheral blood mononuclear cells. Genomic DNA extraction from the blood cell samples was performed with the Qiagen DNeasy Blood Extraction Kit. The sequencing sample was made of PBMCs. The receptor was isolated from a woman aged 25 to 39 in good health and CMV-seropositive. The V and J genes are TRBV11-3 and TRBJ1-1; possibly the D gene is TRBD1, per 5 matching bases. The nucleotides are TGTGCCAGCAGCTCGGCGGACATGACGGCCGCTGAAGCTTTCTTT. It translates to CASSSADMTAAEAFF.